A selection of T cell receptor beta chains follows, all from one sample in a study of response to subunit inactivated influenza vaccine. One entry per CDR3 protein, called by TCRdb with MiXCR from the RT-PCR reads. The sample comprises 650,000 to 800,000 distinct CDR3 sequences, about 18% of which are singletons, and approximately 10% rests with the top ten. The sequencing here drew on PBMCs from blood, taken about 5 days after vaccination. Source of these receptors: a man aged 45 to 65 who received an inactivated influenza vaccine. Each CDR3 is given with its conserved first and last residue. D genes are given only for firm matches. The listing skips clone size in some rows; elsewhere it reads once, few, many or a size class.

size	D	V	J	DNA	CDR3
few	-	TRBV28	TRBJ2-3	TGTGCCAGCAGTTTTAGGCCCGGGCCAGATACGCAGTATTTT	CASSFRPGPDTQYF
-	TRBD1	TRBV29-1	TRBJ2-7	TGCAGCGTTACGCCGGGACAGGGTTATTACGAGCAGTACTTC	CSVTPGQGYYEQYF
-	-	TRBV29-1	TRBJ2-3	TGCAGCGTTGAGCCCCGTCCTAGCACAGATACGCAGTATTTT	CSVEPRPSTDTQYF
-	TRBD1	TRBV5-8	TRBJ1-2	TGTGCCAGCACGTTAATGGGACAGGGAAGATATGGCTACACCTTC	CASTLMGQGRYGYTF
many	-	TRBV7-9	TRBJ1-1	TGTGCCAGCAGTCAGGGGATGGGCACTGAAGCTTTCTTT	CASSQGMGTEAFF
few	-	TRBV29-1	TRBJ1-5	TGCAGCGTCCGCGAAGAGGGGAACAATCAGCCCCAGCATTTT	CSVREEGNNQPQHF
-	-	TRBV20-1	TRBJ2-5	TGCAGTGCTCAAGCACGGCTAGCCCGAGAGACCCAGTACTTC	CSAQARLARETQYF
-	-	TRBV10-3	TRBJ2-3	TGTGCCATCAGGCCCGAGGGGGGGGTTAAAGATACGCAGTATTTT	CAIRPEGGVKDTQYF
few	-	TRBV11-2	TRBJ1-5	TGTGCCAGCAGCTTAGTTGTCGGTCAGCCCCAGCATTTT	CASSLVVGQPQHF
-	TRBD2	TRBV12-3/TRBV12-4	TRBJ2-3	TGTGCCAGCTCTACTCCGGGACTAGACCTAGATACGCAGTATTTT	CASSTPGLDLDTQYF
few	TRBD1	TRBV5-8	TRBJ2-3	TGTGCCAGCAGCCCCCACAGGGGTTCAGATACGCAGTATTTT	CASSPHRGSDTQYF
-	TRBD1	TRBV12-3/TRBV12-4	TRBJ2-7	TGTGCCAGCAGGCCTCCACAGGGGGCGTTGTACGAGCAGTACTTC	CASRPPQGALYEQYF
few	-	TRBV6-1	TRBJ1-2	TGTGCCAGCAAGGCAGGGGCAAACTATGGCTACACCTTC	CASKAGANYGYTF
-	-	TRBV2	TRBJ2-2	TGTGCCAGCGGGAAGACGTCGAACACCGGGGAGCTGTTTTTT	CASGKTSNTGELFF
-	-	TRBV5-1	TRBJ2-3	TGCGCCAGCAGCTCTGGGGTGCATAAAGCTAGCACAGATACGCAGTATTTT	CASSSGVHKASTDTQYF
many	TRBD1	TRBV5-1	TRBJ2-5	TGCGCCAGCAGCTGGACAGGGACAATACGGGAGACCCAGTACTTC	CASSWTGTIRETQYF
few	TRBD2	TRBV6-1	TRBJ2-1	TGTGCCAGCAGGGGAGGGGCTAGCGGATACAATGAGCAGTTCTTC	CASRGGASGYNEQFF
-	TRBD1	TRBV7-9	TRBJ2-1	TGTGCCAGCAGCCCCTCAAGCCGGGACAGGGTCGGGGAGCAGTTCTTC	CASSPSSRDRVGEQFF
few	TRBD2	TRBV15	TRBJ2-5	TGTGCCACCAGCCGACCATCTAGCGGGAGTGAGACCCAGTACTTC	CATSRPSSGSETQYF
-	-	TRBV6-5	TRBJ1-1	TGTGCCAGCAGTTACTTGGGTGAAGCTTTCTTT	CASSYLGEAFF
few	-	TRBV11-2	TRBJ1-1	TGTGCCAGCAGCTTAAGGTGGGGCACCATGAACACTGAAGCTTTCTTT	CASSLRWGTMNTEAFF
many	TRBD2	TRBV29-1	TRBJ2-1	TGCAGCGTTGTGGCGGGAGGCGGTAATGAGCAGTTCTTC	CSVVAGGGNEQFF
-	-	TRBV7-2	TRBJ2-1	TGTGCCAGCAGTTTCATGAGTAATGAGCAGTTCTTC	CASSFMSNEQFF
few	TRBD2	TRBV4-3	TRBJ2-1	TGCGCCAGCAGCCAAGGGACTAGCGGAAACAATGAGCAGTTCTTC	CASSQGTSGNNEQFF
-	-	TRBV4-1	TRBJ2-7	TGCGCCAGCAGCCACAAAGGAAGGGATCCGCACCACGAGCAGTACTTC	CASSHKGRDPHHEQYF
-	TRBD1	TRBV14	TRBJ1-2	TGTGCCAGCAGCCCGTCAGGGGGCGCTTCCTATGGCTACACCTTC	CASSPSGGASYGYTF
few	-	TRBV6-1	TRBJ1-1	TGTGCCAGCAGTGAAAATCAAAACACTGAAGCTTTCTTT	CASSENQNTEAFF
-	TRBD1	TRBV3-1	TRBJ2-2	TGTGCCAGCAGCCTTACCGGGACAGGCGGGGAGCTGTTTTTT	CASSLTGTGGELFF
many	-	TRBV29-1	TRBJ2-7	TGCAGCGTACGACAGACGTCCTACGAGCAGTACTTC	CSVRQTSYEQYF
-	-	TRBV18	TRBJ2-5	TGTGCCAGCTCACCAACCGGGGACTTCAAGACCCAGTACTTC	CASSPTGDFKTQYF
-	TRBD1	TRBV2	TRBJ2-5	TGTGCCAGCAGTTTCAGGGGGCTGGGAATGGGGACCCAGTACTTC	CASSFRGLGMGTQYF
-	TRBD2	TRBV29-1	TRBJ2-3	TGCAGCGTCGGAAACCCCGGGACTAGCGGGGTGAGAGATACGCAGTATTTT	CSVGNPGTSGVRDTQYF
-	-	TRBV24-1	TRBJ2-2	TGTGCCACCAGTGATTCTGGGTACGACACCGGGGAGCTGTTTTTT	CATSDSGYDTGELFF
-	TRBD2	TRBV2	TRBJ2-7	TGTGCCAGCAGTGTGGGACTAGCAAGGAGCTTCTACGAGCAGTACTTC	CASSVGLARSFYEQYF
-	-	TRBV5-1	TRBJ2-5	TGCGCCAGCAGCTTGGGGGGGACTGATCGGGAGACCCAGTACTTC	CASSLGGTDRETQYF
many	TRBD2	TRBV12-3/TRBV12-4	TRBJ2-1	TGTGCCAGCAGTTACCTGGGACTAGCGGGGCCTAATGAGCAGTTCTTC	CASSYLGLAGPNEQFF
few	-	TRBV28	TRBJ2-3	TGTGCCAGCGCCCTAGGAGGGGTATCAGATACGCAGTATTTT	CASALGGVSDTQYF
few	TRBD2	TRBV12-3/TRBV12-4	TRBJ2-1	TGTGCCAGCAGTAAACCGACTAGCGCGAAATCCAGTGAGCAGTTCTTC	CASSKPTSAKSSEQFF
few	-	TRBV20-1	TRBJ2-5	TGCAGTGCTAGAGTATCAGGGGCTGGGGAGACCCAGTACTTC	CSARVSGAGETQYF
-	-	TRBV6-2/TRBV6-3	TRBJ1-1	TGTGCCAGCAGTTACCGGGCAGGGACCAACACTGAAGCTTTCTTT	CASSYRAGTNTEAFF
many	-	TRBV5-1	TRBJ2-1	TGCGCCAGCAGCGTGGGACTTGACTCCTACAATGAGCAGTTCTTC	CASSVGLDSYNEQFF
-	TRBD1	TRBV7-9	TRBJ2-3	TGTGCCAGCAGCTCCGACAGGGGAGATACGCAGTATTTT	CASSSDRGDTQYF
-	-	TRBV29-1	TRBJ1-1	TGCAGCGTCAGGGTTGGGACTGAAGCTTTCTTT	CSVRVGTEAFF
-	TRBD1	TRBV13	TRBJ2-1	TGTGCCAGCAGCCCTAACCCGACAGGGGTCAATGAGCAGTTCTTC	CASSPNPTGVNEQFF
-	-	TRBV6-5	TRBJ1-2	TGTGCCAGCAGTTACTCAGGAGGGGATAATAGCTATGGCTACACCTTC	CASSYSGGDNSYGYTF
few	-	TRBV20-1	TRBJ2-1	TGCAGTGCTAGCGTGGAGAGCTCCTACAATGAGCAGTTCTTC	CSASVESSYNEQFF
once	-	TRBV21-1	TRBJ2-1	TGTGCCAGCAGCAAACAGCCGCGCATTGAGCAGTTCTTC	CASSKQPRIEQFF
few	TRBD1	TRBV5-1	TRBJ1-5	TGCGCCAGCAGCAACGGGACAGGTCGTTATCAGCCCCAGCATTTT	CASSNGTGRYQPQHF